This T cell receptor (beta chain) was sequenced in a study of T cell changes during pregnancy in multiple sclerosis. Profiling relied on immunoSEQ multiplex PCR, and the TCRdb table lists in-frame clones only, not all of them. The table has tens of thousands of clones, roughly 92% seen once. The CDR3 consists of 13 residues. V lost 5 bases to trimming and J lost 3 bases, with 8 bases between them. Germline CDR1 reads LNHDA; CDR2 reads SQIVND (reference sequence). This clone was observed a handful of times. This sample comprised peripheral blood, obtained in the third trimester of pregnancy. This TCR came from a female donor in good health, enrolled as a control in a pregnancy study. V gene TRBV19 combines with J gene TRBJ1-5, with D possibly matching TRBD1 (6 bases). The DNA for the CDR3 is TGTGCCAGTAGTGGGGGACACAATCAGCCCCAGCATTTT. Its protein is CASSGGHNQPQHF.